This T cell receptor (beta chain) is from a study of glioma-infiltrating T cells (dated by TCRdb to about 2016). About the full investigation: TCR alpha- and beta-chain repertoires were sequenced from glioma tissue, non-neoplastic brain tissue and matched peripheral blood mononuclear cells. Each tissue-infiltrating repertoire was compared with the same patient's peripheral blood repertoire to measure divergence between tissue and blood T-cell populations. Three low-grade glioma patients, several primary glioblastoma patients, and three non-glioma patients who contributed non-neoplastic brain tissue made up the paired cohort.

TCR alpha and beta CDR3 regions were amplified with the iRepertoire nested amplicon-rescue multiplex PCR (arm-PCR) platform from RNA. One-step reverse transcription and amplification used roughly 95-450 ng of tissue mRNA or PBMC total RNA as input. Following bead purification, Illumina adapters were added through a secondary multiplex PCR, and the libraries were then gel-purified between 200 and 400 bp. The libraries contained internal 6-nucleotide barcodes that were used for demultiplexing. The libraries were sequenced on an Illumina MiSeq using 2x220 or 2x250 nucleotide paired-end reads. Per the original workflow: Paired reads were merged using FLASH 1.2.11 and aligned with BWA-MEM to the GRCh37 human genome, and TRA and TRB reads were then extracted. An IMGT-derived reference of cassette sequences and CDR3 motifs, with pseudogenes included, was used for V and J assignment. Three-frame translation of reads was performed, and productive CDR3s were defined as those with a C...FGXG motif and no stop codons. Clonotypes were defined as unique combinations of V-J cassette pair and CDR3 amino acid sequence. Reads were filtered by Hamming distance, thresholded by each sample's sequence error rate in mapped regions. Through fastp at Q25 and MiXCR, TCRdb rebuilt clones from the public reads, retaining in-frame beta chains. Entries are consolidated by CDR3 protein sequence, retaining the most common genes and DNA. TCRdb's processing, not the authors' own work, is the source of the V and J calls. In this sample the table shows approximately 100,000 distinct CDR3 sequences, roughly 30% of which occur a single time. Of the sample, 44% is held by the ten largest clones.

Broader findings and caveats from the paper: Very few CDR3 sequences were shared between tissue and blood, attributed to high CDR3 diversity and limited sampling. Group comparisons rested on small numbers: three non-neoplastic, three low-grade glioma and eight glioblastoma patients. VJ-independent divergence between tissue and blood was found to be below expectation in non-neoplastic patients but above expectation in all gliomas, particularly low-grade gliomas.

To note about this clonotype: Its binding antigen is unknown. No much larger clonotype is one base removed from it; base qualities were not supplied.

Trimming accounts for 1 base at V and 4 bases at J, while the number of junction bases matched to no gene is 9. The CDR3 runs 16 residues from the cysteine to the phenylalanine. The read is trimmed to its CDR3 DNA, 48 bases read in frame from base 1. Sequences LGHNA (CDR1) and YNFKEQ (CDR2) are obtained from the germline V gene. The source is a human donor with low-grade glioma or glioblastoma, undergoing nonglioma brain surgery, or in good health (not recorded which). The chain is assembled from TRBV4-2 and TRBJ1-2; 7 bases in between match TRBD1. The sample comprised glioma tissue, nonneoplastic brain tissue, or PBMCs (not recorded which). The CDR3 protein is CASSQATGQPAYGYTF. The nucleotide sequence is given as TGTGCCAGCAGCCAAGCAACGGGACAGCCAGCCTATGGCTACACCTTC.